The present T cell receptor (beta chain) was sequenced within a study of T cell responses to AZD1222 COVID-19 vaccine. Study-level results: Clonal diversity may have been underestimated in mostly white British donors. Just a handful of AZD1222 recipients tested seropositive at baseline.

The assay was immunoSEQ multiplex PCR, and TCRdb's table has in-frame clones only and misses some. Here the sample spans approximately 61,000 clones, 81% being singletons. Germline loops: CDR1 MDHEN, CDR2 SYDVKM. The CDR3 consists of 17 residues. Trimming left V 5 bases short and J 3 bases short, with 20 bases between. In this sample, this clone turned up once. Its target is not known. This chain links TRBV28 with TRBJ2-4; D perhaps matches TRBD1 (5 bases). The source is an adult who received the AZD1222 COVID-19 vaccine. The sample in question was peripheral blood, obtained 28 days after the second AZD1222 dose. CDR3 coding DNA: TGTGCCAGCAGTCCCTCGTGGCAGGGCGTTGGCAAAAACATTCAGTACTTC. Its protein is CASSPSWQGVGKNIQYF.